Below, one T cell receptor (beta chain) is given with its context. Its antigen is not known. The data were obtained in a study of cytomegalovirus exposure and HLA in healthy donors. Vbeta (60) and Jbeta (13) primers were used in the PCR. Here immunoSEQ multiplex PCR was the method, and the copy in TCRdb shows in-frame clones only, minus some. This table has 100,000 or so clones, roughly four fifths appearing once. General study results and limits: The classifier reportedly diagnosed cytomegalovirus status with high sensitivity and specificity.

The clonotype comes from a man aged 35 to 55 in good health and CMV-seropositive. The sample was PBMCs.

The CDR3 reads CASSQDELAGFRVPNEQFF. The DNA of the CDR3 is TGTGCCAGCAGCCAAGATGAACTAGCGGGTTTTCGGGTTCCCAATGAGCAGTTCTTC. The chain carries TRBV4-2 and TRBJ2-1; 9 nucleotides align to TRBD2. The CDR3 runs 19 residues. V shed 0 bases and J 6 bases; nucleotides not matched to a gene: 15. CDR1 and CDR2 from the germline V gene are LGHNA and YNFKEQ.